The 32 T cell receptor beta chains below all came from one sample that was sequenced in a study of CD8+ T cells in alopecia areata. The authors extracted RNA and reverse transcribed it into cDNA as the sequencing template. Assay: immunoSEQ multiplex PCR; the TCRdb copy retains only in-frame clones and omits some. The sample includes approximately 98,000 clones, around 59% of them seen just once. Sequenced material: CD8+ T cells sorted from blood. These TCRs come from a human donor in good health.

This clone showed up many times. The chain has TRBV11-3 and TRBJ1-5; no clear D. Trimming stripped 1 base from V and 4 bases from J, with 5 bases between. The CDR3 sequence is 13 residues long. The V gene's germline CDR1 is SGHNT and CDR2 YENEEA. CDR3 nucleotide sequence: TGTGCCAGCAGCTTAGTATTGAATCAGCCCCAGCATTTT. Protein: CASSLVLNQPQHF.

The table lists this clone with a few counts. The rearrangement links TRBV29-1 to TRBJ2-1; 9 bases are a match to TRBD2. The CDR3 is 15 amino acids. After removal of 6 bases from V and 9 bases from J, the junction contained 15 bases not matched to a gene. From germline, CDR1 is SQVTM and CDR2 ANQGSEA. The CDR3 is CSVGSGTSIFGEQFF. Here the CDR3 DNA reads TGCAGCGTCGGCTCCGGGACTAGCATTTTTGGTGAGCAGTTCTTC.

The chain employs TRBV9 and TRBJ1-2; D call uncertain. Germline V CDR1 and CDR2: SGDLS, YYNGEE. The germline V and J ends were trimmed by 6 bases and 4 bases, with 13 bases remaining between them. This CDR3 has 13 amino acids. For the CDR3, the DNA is TGTGCCAGCAAGAGAGACGGTAGCTATGGCTACACCTTC. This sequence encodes CASKRDGSYGYTF.

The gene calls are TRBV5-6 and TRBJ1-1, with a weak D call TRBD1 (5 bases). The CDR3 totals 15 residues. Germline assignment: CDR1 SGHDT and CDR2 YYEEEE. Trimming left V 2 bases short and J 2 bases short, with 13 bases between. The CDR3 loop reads CASSFVGGGNTEAFF. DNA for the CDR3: TGTGCCAGCAGCTTCGTGGGCGGGGGAAACACTGAAGCTTTCTTT. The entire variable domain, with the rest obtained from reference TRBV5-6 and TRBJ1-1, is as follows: DAGVTQSPTHLIKTRGQQVTLRCSPKSGHDTVSWYQQALGQGPQFIFQYYEEEERQRGNFPDRFSGHQFPNYSSELNVNALLLGDSALYLCASSFVGGGNTEAFFGQGTRLTVV.

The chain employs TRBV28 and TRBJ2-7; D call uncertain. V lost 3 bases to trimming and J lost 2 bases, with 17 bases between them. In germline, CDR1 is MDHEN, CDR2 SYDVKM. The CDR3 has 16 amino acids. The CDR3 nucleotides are TGTGCCAGCAGTTTTCCCGGCCAGGTACTAACCTACGAGCAGTACTTC. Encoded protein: CASSFPGQVLTYEQYF.

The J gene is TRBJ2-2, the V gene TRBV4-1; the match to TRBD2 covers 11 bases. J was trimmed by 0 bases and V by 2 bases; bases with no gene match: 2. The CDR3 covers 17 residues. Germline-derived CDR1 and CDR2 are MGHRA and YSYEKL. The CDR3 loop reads CASSQLGLAANTGELFF. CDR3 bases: TGCGCCAGCAGCCAACTGGGACTAGCGGCGAACACCGGGGAGCTGTTTTTT.

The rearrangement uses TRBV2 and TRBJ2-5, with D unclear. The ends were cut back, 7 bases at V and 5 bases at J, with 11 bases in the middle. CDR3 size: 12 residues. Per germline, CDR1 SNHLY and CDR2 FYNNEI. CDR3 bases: TGTGCCAGCACCCGACATTGGGAGACCCAGTACTTC. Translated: CASTRHWETQYF.

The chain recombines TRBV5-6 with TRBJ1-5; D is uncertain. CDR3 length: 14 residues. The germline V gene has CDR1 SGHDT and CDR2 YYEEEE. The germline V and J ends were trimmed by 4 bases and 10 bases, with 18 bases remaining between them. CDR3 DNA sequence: TGTGCCAGCAGCCACGGGCCGGGTGTCGGTCCCCAGCATTTT. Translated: CASSHGPGVGPQHF.

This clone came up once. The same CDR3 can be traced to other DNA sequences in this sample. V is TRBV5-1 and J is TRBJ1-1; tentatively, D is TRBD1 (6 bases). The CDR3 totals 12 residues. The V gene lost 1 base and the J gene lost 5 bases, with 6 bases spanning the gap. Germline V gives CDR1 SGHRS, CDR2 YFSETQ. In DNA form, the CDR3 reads TGCGCCAGCAGCTTGAGGGGGACTGAAGCTTTCTTT. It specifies CASSLRGTEAFF.

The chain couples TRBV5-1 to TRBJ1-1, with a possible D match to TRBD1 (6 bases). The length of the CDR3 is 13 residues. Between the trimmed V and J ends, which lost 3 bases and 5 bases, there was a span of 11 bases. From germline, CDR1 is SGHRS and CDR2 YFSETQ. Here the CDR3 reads CASSSSRGTEAFF. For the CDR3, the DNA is TGCGCCAGCAGCTCATCCAGGGGTACTGAAGCTTTCTTT.

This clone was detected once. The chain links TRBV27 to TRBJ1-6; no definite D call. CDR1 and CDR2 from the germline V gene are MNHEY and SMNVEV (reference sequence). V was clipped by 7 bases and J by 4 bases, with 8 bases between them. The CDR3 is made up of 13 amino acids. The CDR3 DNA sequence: TGTGCCAGCACCGATCTGTATAATTCACCCCTCCACTTT. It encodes CASTDLYNSPLHF.

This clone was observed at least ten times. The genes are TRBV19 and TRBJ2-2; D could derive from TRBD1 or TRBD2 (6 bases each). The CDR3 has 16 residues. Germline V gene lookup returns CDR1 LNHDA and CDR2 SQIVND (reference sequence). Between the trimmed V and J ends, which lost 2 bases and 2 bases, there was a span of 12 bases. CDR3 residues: CASSITPGANTGELFF. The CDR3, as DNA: TGTGCCAGTAGTATAACCCCGGGGGCCAACACCGGGGAGCTGTTTTTT.

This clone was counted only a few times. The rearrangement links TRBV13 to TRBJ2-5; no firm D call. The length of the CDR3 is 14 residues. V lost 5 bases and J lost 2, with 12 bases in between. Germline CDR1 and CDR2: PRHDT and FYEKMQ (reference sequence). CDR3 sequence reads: CASSGRTVQETQYF. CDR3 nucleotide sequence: TGTGCCAGCAGCGGCCGGACGGTACAAGAGACCCAGTACTTC.

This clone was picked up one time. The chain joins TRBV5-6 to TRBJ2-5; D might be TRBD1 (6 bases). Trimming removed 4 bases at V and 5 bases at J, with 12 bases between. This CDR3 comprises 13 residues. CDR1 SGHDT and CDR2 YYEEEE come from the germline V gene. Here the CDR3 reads CASSPQGWETQYF. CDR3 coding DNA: TGTGCCAGCAGCCCACAGGGATGGGAGACCCAGTACTTC.

This CDR3 is CASSNPNSPLHF. In nucleotides, the CDR3 is TGTGCCAGCAGCAACCCTAATTCACCCCTCCACTTT. This sequence joins TRBV27 and TRBJ1-6; D is undetermined. V was cut by 6 bases and J by 6 bases, with 6 bases left in between. CDR1 is MNHEY and CDR2 is SMNVEV in the germline V gene (reference sequence). The CDR3 has 12 residues.

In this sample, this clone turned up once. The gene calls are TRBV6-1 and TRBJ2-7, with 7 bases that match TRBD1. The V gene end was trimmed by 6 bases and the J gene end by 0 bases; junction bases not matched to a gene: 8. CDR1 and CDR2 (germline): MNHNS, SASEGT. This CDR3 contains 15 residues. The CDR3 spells CASRVRGLLSYEQYF. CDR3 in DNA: TGTGCCAGCAGAGTAAGGGGGCTTCTCTCCTACGAGCAGTACTTC.

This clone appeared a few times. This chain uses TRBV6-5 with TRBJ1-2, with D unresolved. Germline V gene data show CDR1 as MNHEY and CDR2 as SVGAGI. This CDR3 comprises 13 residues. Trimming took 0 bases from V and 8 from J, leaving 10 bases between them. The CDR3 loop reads CASSYSRKFGYTF. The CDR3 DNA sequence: TGTGCCAGCAGTTACTCGAGAAAGTTCGGCTACACCTTC.

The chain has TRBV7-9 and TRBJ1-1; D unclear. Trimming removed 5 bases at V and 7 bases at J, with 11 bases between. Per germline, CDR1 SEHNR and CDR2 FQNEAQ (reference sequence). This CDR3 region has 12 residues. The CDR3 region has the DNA TGTGCCAGCAGCATCGGGCTGGTTGAAGCTTTCTTT. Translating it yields CASSIGLVEAFF.

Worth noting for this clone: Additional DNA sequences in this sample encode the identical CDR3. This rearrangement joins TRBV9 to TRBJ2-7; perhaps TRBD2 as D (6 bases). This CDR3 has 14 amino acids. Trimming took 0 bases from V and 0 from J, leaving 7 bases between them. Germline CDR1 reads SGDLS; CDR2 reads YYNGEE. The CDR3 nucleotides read TGTGCCAGCAGCGTAGGCGGGGACTCCTACGAGCAGTACTTC. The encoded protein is CASSVGGDSYEQYF.

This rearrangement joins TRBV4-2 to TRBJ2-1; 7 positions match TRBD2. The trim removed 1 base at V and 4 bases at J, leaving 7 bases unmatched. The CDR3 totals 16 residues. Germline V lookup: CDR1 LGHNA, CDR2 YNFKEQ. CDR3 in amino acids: CASSQGSGAKYNEQFF. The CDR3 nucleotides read TGTGCCAGCAGCCAAGGCAGCGGGGCGAAGTACAATGAGCAGTTCTTC.

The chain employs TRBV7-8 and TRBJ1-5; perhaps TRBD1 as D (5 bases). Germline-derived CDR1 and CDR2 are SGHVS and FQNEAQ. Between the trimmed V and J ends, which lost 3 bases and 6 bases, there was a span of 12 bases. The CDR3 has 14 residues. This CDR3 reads CASSFGGFGQPQHF. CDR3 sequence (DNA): TGTGCCAGCAGCTTTGGGGGATTTGGTCAGCCCCAGCATTTT.

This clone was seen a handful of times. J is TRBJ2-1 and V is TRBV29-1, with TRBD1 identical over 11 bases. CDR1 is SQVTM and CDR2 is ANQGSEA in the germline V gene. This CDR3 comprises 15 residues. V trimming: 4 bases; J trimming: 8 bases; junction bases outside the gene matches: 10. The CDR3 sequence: CSVVSGTGGWDEQFF. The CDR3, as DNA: TGCAGCGTTGTGTCTGGGACAGGGGGGTGGGATGAGCAGTTCTTC.

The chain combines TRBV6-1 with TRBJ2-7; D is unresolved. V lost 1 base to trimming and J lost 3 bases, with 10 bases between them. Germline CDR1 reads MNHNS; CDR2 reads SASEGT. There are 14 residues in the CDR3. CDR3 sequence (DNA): TGTGCCAGCAGTGAAGAAAGGGTACGCTACGAGCAGTACTTC. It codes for CASSEERVRYEQYF.

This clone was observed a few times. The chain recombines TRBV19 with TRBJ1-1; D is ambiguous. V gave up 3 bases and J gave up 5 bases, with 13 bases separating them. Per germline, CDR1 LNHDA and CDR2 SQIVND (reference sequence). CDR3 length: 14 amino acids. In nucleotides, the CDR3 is TGTGCCAGTAGTATCGTGGAGGGCCGGACTGAAGCTTTCTTT. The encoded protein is CASSIVEGRTEAFF.

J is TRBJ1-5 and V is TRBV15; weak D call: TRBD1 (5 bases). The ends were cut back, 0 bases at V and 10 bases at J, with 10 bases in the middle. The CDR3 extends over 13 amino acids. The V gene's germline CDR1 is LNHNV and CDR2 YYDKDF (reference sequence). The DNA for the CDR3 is TGTGCCACCAGCAGAGATCTCCGGGACCCCCAGCATTTT. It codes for CATSRDLRDPQHF. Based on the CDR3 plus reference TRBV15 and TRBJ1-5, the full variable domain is DAMVIQNPRYQVTQFGKPVTLSCSQTLNHNVMYWYQQKSSQAPKLLFHYYDKDFNNEADTPDNFQSRRPNTSFCFLDIRSPGLGDTAMYLCATSRDLRDPQHFGDGTRLSIL.

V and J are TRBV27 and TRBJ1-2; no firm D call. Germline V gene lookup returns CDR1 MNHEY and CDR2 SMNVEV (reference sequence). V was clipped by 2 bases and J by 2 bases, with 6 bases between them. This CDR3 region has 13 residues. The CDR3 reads CASSLAGNYGYTF. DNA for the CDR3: TGTGCCAGCAGTTTAGCTGGGAACTATGGCTACACCTTC.

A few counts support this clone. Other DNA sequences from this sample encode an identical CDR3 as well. The CDR3 here is CASSLAGSSYNEQFF. In DNA form, the CDR3 reads TGTGCCAGCAGCCTGGCGGGGAGCTCCTACAATGAGCAGTTCTTC. The chain has TRBV13 and TRBJ2-1; tentative D call: TRBD2 (6 bases). With 5 bases removed from V and 0 bases from J, the gap between germline ends came to 11 bases. The CDR3 extends over 15 amino acids. Germline V lookup: CDR1 PRHDT, CDR2 FYEKMQ (reference sequence). The variable domain in full, with the rest retrieved from reference TRBV13 and TRBJ2-1, is AAGVIQSPRHLIKEKRETATLKCYPIPRHDTVYWYQQGPGQDPQFLISFYEKMQSDKGSIPDRFSAQQFSDYHSELNMSSLELGDSALYFCASSLAGSSYNEQFFGPGTRLTVL.

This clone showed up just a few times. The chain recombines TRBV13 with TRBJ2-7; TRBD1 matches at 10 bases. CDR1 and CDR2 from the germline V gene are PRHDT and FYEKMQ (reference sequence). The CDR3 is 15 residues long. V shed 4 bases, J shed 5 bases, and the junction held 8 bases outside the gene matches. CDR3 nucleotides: TGTGCCAGCAGCTCCCGGGACAGGGGAGGCAACGAGCAGTACTTC. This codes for CASSSRDRGGNEQYF. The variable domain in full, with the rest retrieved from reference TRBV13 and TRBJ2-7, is AAGVIQSPRHLIKEKRETATLKCYPIPRHDTVYWYQQGPGQDPQFLISFYEKMQSDKGSIPDRFSAQQFSDYHSELNMSSLELGDSALYFCASSSRDRGGNEQYFGPGTRLTVT.

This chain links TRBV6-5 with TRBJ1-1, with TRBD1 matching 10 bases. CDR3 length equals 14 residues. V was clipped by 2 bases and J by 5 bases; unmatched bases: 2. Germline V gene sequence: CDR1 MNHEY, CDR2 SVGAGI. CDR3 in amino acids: CASSYGQGVTEAFF. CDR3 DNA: TGTGCCAGCAGTTACGGACAGGGGGTTACTGAAGCTTTCTTT.

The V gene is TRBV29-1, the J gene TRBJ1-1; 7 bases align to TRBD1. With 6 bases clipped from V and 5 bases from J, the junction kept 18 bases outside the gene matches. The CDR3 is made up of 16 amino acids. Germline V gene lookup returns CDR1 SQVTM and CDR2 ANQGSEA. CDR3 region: CSVPAEGAKGGTEAFF. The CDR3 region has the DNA TGCAGCGTCCCCGCGGAGGGGGCTAAAGGGGGGACTGAAGCTTTCTTT.

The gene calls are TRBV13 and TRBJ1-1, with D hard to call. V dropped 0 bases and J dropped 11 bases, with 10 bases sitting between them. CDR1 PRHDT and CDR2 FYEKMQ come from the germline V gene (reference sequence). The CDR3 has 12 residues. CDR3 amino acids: CASSLGDAGAFF. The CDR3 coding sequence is TGTGCCAGCAGCTTAGGGGACGCGGGGGCTTTCTTT.

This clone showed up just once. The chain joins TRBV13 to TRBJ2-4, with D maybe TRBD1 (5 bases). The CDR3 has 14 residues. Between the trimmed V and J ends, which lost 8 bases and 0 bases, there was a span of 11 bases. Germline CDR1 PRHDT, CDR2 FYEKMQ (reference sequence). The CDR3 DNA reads TGTGCCAGCGCAGGGTTCCTAGCCAAAAACATTCAGTACTTC. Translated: CASAGFLAKNIQYF.